This TCR beta chain was identified during a study of human T cells and chemical hapten exposure. Study as a whole: Readings were taken at 6 days from patch tests that had applied 0.01% DPC to the upper back. General study findings and limits: Expanded TCRs formed significantly more large CDR3 similarity clusters than controls.

Time point: patch test 1, 2 weeks after DPC sensitization. Documented treatment: therapeutic diphenylcyclopropenone sensitization with weekly scalp DPC. As to this clonotype: The antigen is unknown.

The CDR3 has 13 residues. Germline V CDR1 and CDR2: SGHTA, FQGTGA. Trimming took off 5 bases at V and 4 bases at J, with 11 bases between the two ends. MiXCR was run by TCRdb on the RACE reads, yielding one entry per CDR3 protein. The sample lists under 120,000 distinct CDR3 sequences; roughly 11% were seen once. This sequence was found in a woman aged 35 to 49 with alopecia areata. Some clones in this sample may be carry-over from other donors' samples. The specimen comprised whole blood, sampled in connection with sensitization to the hapten diphenylcyclopropenone (DPC). The chain joins TRBV7-3 to TRBJ1-1; D possibly corresponds to TRBD1 (5 bases). The CDR3: CASSPRDGTEAFF. In DNA form, the CDR3 reads TGTGCCAGCAGCCCAAGGGACGGCACTGAAGCTTTCTTT.